Listed here are 31 T cell receptor beta chains from one sample, sequenced in a study of preoperative IRX-2 immunotherapy in early breast cancer. The treatment is: preoperative locoregional IRX-2 cytokine immunotherapy. The protocol was immunoSEQ multiplex PCR, while the TCRdb copy is restricted to in-frame clones and leaves out a portion. The sample records around 40,000 clones, approximately 80% being singletons. Sequencing used tumor tissue, obtained after IRX-2 immunotherapy. These receptors were collected from a human donor with breast cancer.

This chain uses TRBV6-8 with TRBJ1-4; no clear D. The CDR3 covers 15 residues. V gave up 7 bases and J gave up 5 bases, with 17 bases separating them. Germline-derived CDR1 and CDR2 are MNHGY and SAAAGT. The CDR3 DNA reads TGTGCCAGCACTCCGACGGTTGGAAGGAATGAAAAACTGTTTTTT. Amino acid sequence: CASTPTVGRNEKLFF.

The CDR3 DNA reads as TGCGCCAGCAGCCCGGGGGACCGGTCGAACACTGAAGCTTTCTTT. It specifies CASSPGDRSNTEAFF. V usage is TRBV5-1 and J usage is TRBJ1-1; the D gene is possibly TRBD1 (5 bases). CDR3 length equals 15 residues. V lost 4 bases and J 1 base, leaving 14 bases between the germline ends. The germline V gene has CDR1 SGHRS and CDR2 YFSETQ.

The chain links TRBV19 to TRBJ2-7; the match to TRBD2 covers 9 bases. Germline V gene lookup returns CDR1 LNHDA and CDR2 SQIVND (reference sequence). The length of the CDR3 is 13 residues. V lost 6 bases to trimming and J lost 4 bases; unmatched junction nucleotides: 4. CDR3: CASRREGQYEQYF. In nucleotides, the CDR3 is TGTGCCAGTAGGCGGGAGGGGCAGTACGAGCAGTACTTC.

The chain links TRBV6-8 to TRBJ2-3; TRBD1 might be the D (5 bases). The CDR3 totals 15 residues. V was clipped by 2 bases and J by 0 bases, with 9 bases between them. Germline values: CDR1 MNHGY, CDR2 SAAAGT. The CDR3 here is CASSYTWGSTDTQYF. Here the CDR3 DNA reads TGTGCCAGCAGTTACACGTGGGGCAGCACAGATACGCAGTATTTT.

The V gene is TRBV11-3, the J gene TRBJ2-5; tentative D call: TRBD2 (6 bases). Per the germline V gene, CDR1 is SGHNT and CDR2 is YENEEA. V dropped 1 base and J dropped 1 base, with 10 bases sitting between them. The CDR3 is 15 amino acids. CDR3 in amino acids: CASSLVGGVQETQYF. The CDR3 bases are TGTGCCAGCAGCTTAGTGGGCGGGGTCCAAGAGACCCAGTACTTC.

The rearrangement joins TRBV6-8 to TRBJ1-2; D gene uncertain. Germline CDR1 and CDR2: MNHGY and SAAAGT. The CDR3 totals 12 residues. Trimming removed 3 bases from V and 7 bases from J, with 9 bases in between. CDR3: CASSYVGSGYTF. The DNA for the CDR3 is TGTGCCAGCAGTTATGTGGGTTCTGGCTACACCTTC.

The chain couples TRBV9 to TRBJ2-7; TRBD1 matches at 9 bases. This CDR3 comprises 13 residues. The V gene end was trimmed by 6 bases and the J gene end by 6 bases; junction bases not matched to a gene: 7. Germline V CDR1 and CDR2: SGDLS, YYNGEE. The CDR3 region is CASTGQGLGEQYF. In nucleotides, the CDR3 is TGTGCCAGCACCGGACAGGGGCTGGGCGAGCAGTACTTC.

The genes are TRBV5-1 and TRBJ1-4, with no clear D. Deletions cut 3 bases from V and 4 bases from J, with 19 bases between. Germline V gene sequence: CDR1 SGHRS, CDR2 YFSETQ. The CDR3 has 17 residues. In DNA, the CDR3 is TGCGCCAGCAGCTCAGGTTTACGTCGGCAGAATAATGAAAAACTGTTTTTT. Translation: CASSSGLRRQNNEKLFF.

V usage is TRBV19 and J usage is TRBJ2-4; weak D call: TRBD2 (6 bases). CDR1 LNHDA and CDR2 SQIVND come from the germline V gene (reference sequence). This CDR3 region has 15 residues. Trimming took off 6 bases at V and 8 bases at J, with 20 bases between the two ends. CDR3 in amino acids: CASRKIGGEIYIQYF. In nucleotides, the CDR3 is TGTGCCAGTAGAAAAATAGGAGGGGAAATATACATTCAGTACTTC.

The chain is built from TRBV12-5 and TRBJ2-3, with D tentatively TRBD1 or TRBD2 (5 bases each). CDR1 is LGHNT, CDR2 FRNRAP, per germline. The CDR3 runs 16 residues. V shed 2 bases and J shed 2 bases, with 14 bases lying between them. The CDR3 spells CASGLTGTYSTDTQYF. CDR3 in DNA: TGTGCTAGTGGTTTGACGGGGACCTATTCCACAGATACGCAGTATTTT.

In this sample, this clone turned up a few times. The CDR3 DNA reads TGTGCCAGCAGTTTCAGTTCGGGGTATAATGAAAAACTGTTTTTT. Amino acids: CASSFSSGYNEKLFF. This rearrangement joins TRBV28 to TRBJ1-4; no clear D. V was shortened by 3 bases and J by 4 bases, with 12 bases between the two germline ends. This CDR3 region has 15 residues. CDR1 MDHEN and CDR2 SYDVKM come from the germline V gene.

The chain recombines TRBV11-3 with TRBJ2-1; no reliable D call. With 1 base removed from V and 5 bases from J, the gap between germline ends came to 9 bases. The CDR3 extends over 14 amino acids. Germline CDR1 SGHNT, CDR2 YENEEA. The CDR3, as DNA: TGTGCCAGCAGCTTAGGCGGAGCTAACAATGAGCAGTTCTTC. It is translated as CASSLGGANNEQFF.

The CDR3 region is CASSQNHGLSGGKFNEQFF. CDR3 DNA: TGTGCCAGCAGCCAAAACCACGGCCTTAGCGGGGGGAAGTTCAATGAGCAGTTCTTC. The chain couples TRBV11-3 to TRBJ2-1, with TRBD2 identical over 10 bases. CDR1 and CDR2 from the germline V gene are SGHNT and YENEEA. This CDR3 has 19 residues. J lost 6 bases, V lost 5 bases, and 19 bases had no gene match.

V and J are TRBV14 and TRBJ2-1; D not resolved. The CDR3 totals 16 residues. The V gene's germline CDR1 is SGHDN and CDR2 FVKESK. V shed 0 bases and J shed 2 bases, with 11 bases lying between them. The CDR3 DNA sequence: TGTGCCAGCAGCCAAGACAACGGCCCCGCCTACAATGAGCAGTTCTTC. Translating it yields CASSQDNGPAYNEQFF.

This clone was counted only a few times. This sample includes further DNA sequences coding for the same CDR3. V and J are TRBV15 and TRBJ1-1; tentative D call: TRBD1 (5 bases). This CDR3 comprises 15 residues. The germline gives CDR1 LNHNV, CDR2 YYDKDF (reference sequence). The V and J ends lost 0 bases and 1 base respectively, with 9 bases between them. In DNA form, the CDR3 reads TGTGCCACCAGCAGAGATCGGGGGTGGAACACTGAAGCTTTCTTT. It codes for CATSRDRGWNTEAFF.

The chain has TRBV19 and TRBJ2-7, with D tentatively TRBD2 (6 bases). Trimming removed 4 bases at V and 2 bases at J, with 12 bases between. The CDR3 contains 14 residues. The germline V gene has CDR1 LNHDA and CDR2 SQIVND (reference sequence). The CDR3 loop reads CASSTFGGTYEQYF. The DNA for the CDR3 is TGTGCCAGTAGTACGTTCGGCGGGACCTACGAGCAGTACTTC.

Note on this clone: Some base is ambiguous or went unread, and X replaces its residue. The chain employs TRBV29-1 and TRBJ2-7; 13 bases agree with TRBD2. The CDR3 is made up of 14 amino acids. V gave up 7 bases and J gave up 4 bases; unmatched junction bases: 7. Germline lookup yields CDR1 SQVTM and CDR2 ANQGSEA. This CDR3 reads CSXLRTSGSYEQYF. The CDR3 DNA reads TGCAGCGYCTTGAGGACTAGCGGGAGTTACGAGCAGTACTTC.

This chain uses TRBV6-8 with TRBJ1-2; D remains unclear. The CDR3 consists of 15 residues. The germline CDR1 and CDR2 sequences are MNHGY and SAAAGT. The V gene lost 0 bases and the J gene lost 0 bases, with 8 bases spanning the gap. In DNA form, the CDR3 reads TGTGCCAGCAGTTACTCGACGGTGGCTAACTATGGCTACACCTTC. It yields the protein CASSYSTVANYGYTF.

The V gene is TRBV5-1, the J gene TRBJ2-5; D is possibly TRBD2 (5 bases). This CDR3 spans 16 amino acids. The V end lost 3 bases, the J end lost 5 bases, and 20 bases lay between the germline ends. Germline CDR1 reads SGHRS; CDR2 reads YFSETQ. CDR3 loop: CASSWAFGPRGETQYF. The DNA for the CDR3 is TGCGCCAGCAGCTGGGCCTTCGGACCGCGAGGGGAGACCCAGTACTTC.

The chain joins TRBV6-8 to TRBJ1-4, with D perhaps matching TRBD1 (6 bases). Germline V gene data show CDR1 as MNHGY and CDR2 as SAAAGT. V was cut by 7 bases and J by 4 bases, with 25 bases left in between. CDR3 length: 18 amino acids. The CDR3 coding sequence is TGTGCCAGCATCCCCTTGAGGGGGGCCAAGGTCGGTAATGAAAAACTGTTTTTT. The encoded protein is CASIPLRGAKVGNEKLFF.

V usage is TRBV16 and J usage is TRBJ1-1, with a weak D call TRBD1 (6 bases). Germline CDR1 reads KGHSY; CDR2 reads FQNENV. CDR3 length: 15 residues. V lost 6 bases, J lost 6 bases, and 20 bases lay in between. The CDR3 DNA follows: TGTGCCAGCAGTCCCCGGACAGCCCTACGCGCTGAAGCTTTCTTT. Amino acid sequence: CASSPRTALRAEAFF.

This chain uses TRBV11-3 with TRBJ2-5; D remains unclear. CDR1 and CDR2 (germline): SGHNT, YENEEA. The length of the CDR3 is 15 residues. V was pared by 5 bases and J by 5 bases, with 18 bases between. CDR3 nucleotide sequence: TGTGCCAGCAGCCGCTCGAGGAGAGAAGGGGAGACCCAGTACTTC. Translation gives CASSRSRREGETQYF. Full variable domain (remainder filled in from reference TRBV11-3 and TRBJ2-5): EAGVVQSPRYKIIEKKQPVAFWCNPISGHNTLYWYLQNLGQGPELLIRYENEEAVDDSQLPKDRFSAERLKGVDSTLKIQPAELGDSAVYLCASSRSRREGETQYFGPGTRLLVL.

The chain joins TRBV7-1 to TRBJ2-1; 9 bases fit TRBD2. TRBV7-1 is designated an ORF whose function remains uncertain. This CDR3 has 17 residues. V gave up 5 bases and J gave up 7 bases; unmatched junction bases: 15. CDR3 region: CASSPGPGGGAENEQFF. The CDR3 coding sequence is TGTGCCAGCAGCCCGGGACCGGGCGGGGGGGCCGAGAATGAGCAGTTCTTC.

J is TRBJ2-7 and V is TRBV30; tentatively, D is TRBD2 (5 bases). Trimming left V 4 bases short and J 8 bases short, with 15 bases between. The CDR3 has 12 residues. CDR1 and CDR2 from the germline V gene are GTSNPN and SVGIG (reference sequence). CDR3 sequence: CAWTQRGPKQYF. For the CDR3, the DNA is TGTGCCTGGACGCAAAGAGGGCCAAAGCAGTACTTC.

This chain connects TRBV5-1 to TRBJ2-7; 8 bases fit TRBD2. The germline V gene encodes CDR1 SGHRS and CDR2 YFSETQ. Unmatched junction bases numbered 14, after V lost 1 base and J lost 5 bases. This CDR3 is 17 amino acids long. The CDR3 bases are TGCGCCAGCAGCTTGCGACCGGGAGGGCCCGGATCGCACGAGCAGTACTTC. It translates to CASSLRPGGPGSHEQYF.

This clone appeared a few times. The chain joins TRBV11-3 to TRBJ2-2, with D unclear. V dropped 4 bases and J dropped 4 bases, with 13 bases sitting between them. This CDR3 contains 15 residues. Germline CDR1 SGHNT, CDR2 YENEEA. The CDR3 spells CASSWTSEGTGELFF. CDR3 coding DNA: TGTGCCAGCAGCTGGACCTCGGAAGGCACCGGGGAGCTGTTTTTT.

V and J are TRBV6-8 and TRBJ2-7, with 8 nucleotides matching TRBD1. Trimming cost V 6 bases and J 3 bases; bases outside gene matches: 7. The germline CDR1 and CDR2 sequences are MNHGY and SAAAGT. The CDR3 contains 14 residues. This chain's CDR3 is CASRPGTGFYEQYF. The CDR3 bases are TGTGCCAGCAGACCCGGGACAGGCTTCTACGAGCAGTACTTC.

The chain carries TRBV6-8 and TRBJ2-3; either TRBD1 or TRBD2 may fit D (5 bases each). The V gene lost 6 bases and the J gene lost 6 bases, with 13 bases spanning the gap. The germline gives CDR1 MNHGY, CDR2 SAAAGT. CDR3 length equals 13 residues. This chain's CDR3 is CASSPDWGDTQYF. CDR3 nucleotides: TGTGCCAGCAGCCCCGACTGGGGGGATACGCAGTATTTT.

This clone has more than one count but fewer than ten. DNA for the CDR3: TGTGCCAGCAGTGAAGAGGGGAGGGCCCAAGAGACCCAGTACTTC. Translated: CASSEEGRAQETQYF. The chain uses TRBV6-1 and TRBJ2-5; TRBD2 matches at 7 bases. Germline V gene data show CDR1 as MNHNS and CDR2 as SASEGT. With V trimmed by 1 base and J by 1 base, 3 bases remained unmatched. This CDR3 contains 15 residues.

On this clone: Other DNA sequences of this sample code for an identical CDR3. The gene calls are TRBV18 and TRBJ2-7, with TRBD1 matching over 8 bases. CDR3 length equals 14 residues. Trimming removed 2 bases from V and 2 bases from J; junction bases left unmatched: 2. Per germline, CDR1 KGHSH and CDR2 LQKENI. CDR3 nucleotide sequence: TGTGCCAGCTCACCAAGACAGGGGACCTACGAGCAGTACTTC. Amino acid sequence: CASSPRQGTYEQYF.

The chain combines TRBV25-1 with TRBJ2-2; D not resolved. V lost 6 bases, J lost 6 bases, and 8 bases lay in between. The CDR3 is made up of 12 amino acids. Germline V gene lookup returns CDR1 MGHDK and CDR2 SYGVNS. CDR3 loop: CASRWFSGELFF. The CDR3 DNA follows: TGTGCCAGCAGATGGTTTTCCGGGGAGCTGTTTTTT.